The rows below give T cell receptor beta chains drawn from one sample of a study of blood T cells in healthy people across ages. Using its own MiXCR run on the 5' RACE reads, TCRdb lists one record per CDR3 protein. The sample holds hundreds of thousands of distinct CDR3 sequences, roughly three fifths seen once. The source material was blood. The receptors stem from a man aged 60 to 75 in good health. CDR3s leave out the opening cysteine and the closing phenylalanine or tryptophan.

CDR3aa	v_gene
ASSIDRGEQF	TRBV5-4
ASRTQTSEQY	TRBV28
ASSPRTGGTYEQY	TRBV6-6
SARGAGQPQH	TRBV20-1
ASSFAGVNYGYT	TRBV7-8
ASSPREASGKTDTQY	TRBV4-2
ASTRGHTNEKLF	TRBV6-2/TRBV6-3
AGRLAREETQY	TRBV7-2
ASSLGPGGSDVETQY	TRBV27
SATVQENTGELF	TRBV29-1
ASSQDQGTSCEQF	TRBV4-1
ASSQDSARKSNVLT	TRBV4-2
ASSLAPMSDSGNTIY	TRBV5-1
ASSFGQTGSPLH	TRBV27
ASSLGASGVEQY	TRBV7-9
ASSSGLAGNYEQY	TRBV18
ASSEQAGGALAYEQF	TRBV6-4
ASSPGTSGLALPDTQY	TRBV4-1
SARRVTGLNTEAF	TRBV20-1
ASSPQQGPLFEQF	TRBV4-1
SARVGSGAWGYT	TRBV20-1
ASSLGAGGHYNEQF	TRBV5-5
ASSHPGETQY	TRBV12-3/TRBV12-4
ASSEGIHQMKLF	TRBV6-2/TRBV6-3
SAGRAGSTDTQY	TRBV20-1
AISDAWGETQY	TRBV10-3
ASNKPREPPYEQY	TRBV6-2/TRBV6-3
SAFPATGSSTEAF	TRBV20-1
ASSTTSDSSYNEQF	TRBV7-2
ASSLALAGSTDTQY	TRBV5-4
ASSWASGGEETQY	TRBV28
ASMPGGGNSPLH	TRBV5-1
ASSFRTVLQETQY	TRBV28
ASSRGQVSNEKLF	TRBV7-9
AGGDEGQNGGELF	TRBV28